The 27 T cell receptor beta chains below were found in one sample sequenced in a study of relationships among human T cell subsets. After negative selection with anti-CD4 multisort beads, CD8+ T cells were positively selected with anti-CD8 beads. Semiquantitative ARM-PCR amplified T cell receptor alpha and beta CDR3 regions from mRNA. In ARM-PCR, communal superprimers followed tagged nested gene-specific primers for exponential amplification. One entry per CDR3 protein results from TCRdb running MiXCR on the multiplex PCR reads. Among more than 4,500 distinct CDR3 sequences, less than 80% were seen once, and the ten largest hold more than 55%. The sample comprised CD8+ T cells sorted from blood. The receptors derive from a man aged 35 to 55 in good health.

This rearrangement joins TRBV6-5 to TRBJ1-1; D is possibly TRBD1 (6 bases). Trimming pared 2 bases from V and 0 bases from J, leaving 13 bases between. Germline lookup yields CDR1 MNHEY and CDR2 SVGAGI. The CDR3 totals 16 residues. This chain's CDR3 is CASSYKVTGVNTEAFF. The CDR3 DNA is TGTGCCAGCAGTTACAAAGTGACAGGAGTGAACACTGAAGCTTTCTTT.

As to this clonotype: The germline gene is not matched at one end of the junction; a read error may be the cause. The V and J genes are TRBV7-7 and TRBJ2-3; 7 bases align to TRBD2. The CDR3 runs 15 residues. Germline CDR1 reads SSHAT; CDR2 reads FNYEAQ (reference sequence). The CDR3 loop reads CASSLASGYTDTQYF. CDR3 bases: TGTGCTAGCAGCTTAGCTAGCGGATACACAGATACGCAGTATTTT.

This clonotype is deemed medium-sized. This chain uses TRBV11-2 with TRBJ2-3; D gene uncertain. The CDR3 has 13 amino acids. CDR1 SGHAT and CDR2 FQNNGV come from the germline V gene. V was clipped by 1 base and J by 4 bases, with 6 bases between them. CDR3 DNA: TGTGCCAGCAGCTTAGCGGTGGCAGATACGCAGTATTTT. Its translation is CASSLAVADTQYF. The entire variable domain, with the rest obtained from reference TRBV11-2 and TRBJ2-3, is as follows: EAGVAQSPRYKIIEKRQSVAFWCNPISGHATLYWYQQILGQGPKLLIQFQNNGVVDDSQLPKDRFSAERLKGVDSTLKIQPAKLEDSAVYLCASSLAVADTQYFGPGTRLTVL.

The rearrangement joins TRBV19 to TRBJ1-5; 10 bases line up with TRBD1. The CDR3 totals 19 residues. The J segment lost 0 bases and the V segment lost 1 base, leaving 9 bases of the junction unmatched. The germline gives CDR1 LNHDA, CDR2 SQIVND (reference sequence). The DNA of the CDR3 is TGTGCCAGTAGTATAGGACAGGGGGCGAATCCGTATAGCAATCAGCCCCAGCATTTT. Its translation: CASSIGQGANPYSNQPQHF.

The rearrangement links TRBV4-1 to TRBJ2-3; 8 nucleotides agree with TRBD2. CDR1 and CDR2 (germline): MGHRA, YSYEKL. The trim removed 1 base at V and 3 bases at J, leaving 12 bases unmatched. CDR3 length: 18 amino acids. The CDR3 DNA reads as TGCGCCAGCAGCCAAGGGCCCCGTCAGCGGGAGAGGACAGATACGCAGTATTTT. Its protein is CASSQGPRQRERTDTQYF.

The chain couples TRBV5-5 to TRBJ2-7; D may be TRBD1 (5 bases). V lost 2 bases to trimming and J lost 2 bases, with 8 bases between them. The CDR3 totals 13 residues. In germline, CDR1 is SGHKS, CDR2 YYEKEE (reference sequence). CDR3 DNA sequence: TGTGCCAGCAGCTTCCGGACAACCTACGAGCAGTACTTC. Protein: CASSFRTTYEQYF.

The V and J genes are TRBV28 and TRBJ2-1; D tentatively reads TRBD1 or TRBD2 (6 bases each). Germline V gene data show CDR1 as MDHEN and CDR2 as SYDVKM. The V gene lost 6 bases and the J gene lost 5 bases, with 20 bases spanning the gap. This CDR3 is 16 amino acids long. CDR3 in DNA: TGTGCCAGCAGCACGTGGGTTGGGGGGCTGAACAATGAGCAGTTCTTC. Translated: CASSTWVGGLNNEQFF. Using reference TRBV28 and TRBJ2-1 for the parts outside the CDR3, the full variable domain is DVKVTQSSRYLVKRTGEKVFLECVQDMDHENMFWYRQDPGLGLRLIYFSYDVKMKEKGDIPEGYSVSREKKERFSLILESASTNQTSMYLCASSTWVGGLNNEQFFGPGTRLTVL.

The chain carries TRBV5-6 and TRBJ2-3, with TRBD2 matching 14 bases. V lost 0 bases, J lost 6 bases, and 9 bases stayed unmatched. The CDR3 covers 18 residues. Germline assignment: CDR1 SGHDT and CDR2 YYEEEE. The CDR3 DNA reads TGTGCCAGCAGCTTGGCTCCGGGACTAGCGGGAGTCGGCGATACGCAGTATTTT. This sequence encodes CASSLAPGLAGVGDTQYF.

With respect to this clonotype: A junction end diverges from the germline sequence, so it may reflect a read error. The chain recombines TRBV5-1 with TRBJ1-2; tentative D call: TRBD1 (5 bases). CDR3 length: 13 amino acids. Germline CDR1 is SGHRS and CDR2 is YFSETQ. The CDR3 bases are TGCGCCAGCAGCGGGGACCCTAACTATGGCCACACCTTC. This translates into CASSGDPNYGHTF.

The sample holds a few counts of this clonotype. CDR3 residues: CASSISYNEQFF. The DNA for the CDR3 is TGTGCCAGTAGTATTTCCTACAATGAGCAGTTCTTC. V usage is TRBV19 and J usage is TRBJ2-1; D remains ambiguous. Trimming removed 3 bases from V and 1 base from J, with 1 base in between. CDR3 length: 12 residues. The V gene's germline CDR1 is LNHDA and CDR2 SQIVND (reference sequence).

V is TRBV28 and J is TRBJ2-1, with D possibly matching TRBD2 (5 bases). The CDR3 contains 13 residues. Germline CDR1 is MDHEN and CDR2 is SYDVKM. The V end lost 7 bases, the J end lost 3 bases, and 10 bases lay between the germline ends. CDR3 sequence reads: CASKAESYNEQFF. CDR3 in DNA: TGTGCCAGCAAAGCGGAGAGCTACAATGAGCAGTTCTTC.

The J gene is TRBJ2-2, the V gene TRBV20-1; 10 nucleotides line up with TRBD2. This CDR3 region has 16 residues. Germline values: CDR1 DFQATT, CDR2 SNEGSKA (reference sequence). The J segment lost 3 bases and the V segment lost 0 bases, leaving 4 bases of the junction unmatched. For the CDR3, the DNA is TGCAGTGCTAGAGATGAAAGCGGGAGGGACACCGGGGAGCTGTTTTTT. This codes for CSARDESGRDTGELFF.

This clonotype rates as medium-sized. CDR3: CASSLTGLAGVYGSTDTQYF. CDR3 coding DNA: TGTGCCAGCAGCCTAACGGGACTAGCGGGAGTGTATGGGAGCACAGATACGCAGTATTTT. The chain links TRBV11-2 to TRBJ2-3; TRBD2 matches at 14 bases. V shed 5 bases and J 0 bases; nucleotides not matched to a gene: 13. Looked up from germline, CDR1 is SGHAT and CDR2 is FQNNGV. This CDR3 has 20 amino acids.

The table lists this clonotype with a few counts. The chain combines TRBV19 with TRBJ2-2, with D possibly called TRBD1 or TRBD2 (5 bases each). Germline V gene data show CDR1 as LNHDA and CDR2 as SQIVND (reference sequence). There are 14 residues in the CDR3. Trimming cost V 5 bases and J 8 bases, with 15 bases left between them. CDR3 loop: CASSYGTLGGELFF. DNA of the CDR3: TGTGCCAGTAGTTACGGGACCCTGGGAGGGGAGCTGTTTTTT.

The chain employs TRBV11-2 and TRBJ1-6; TRBD1 is a possible D gene (5 bases). V lost 2 bases, J lost 10 bases, and 18 bases lay in between. The CDR3 has 16 residues. Per germline, CDR1 SGHAT and CDR2 FQNNGV. The CDR3 loop reads CASSLIEQGRWSPLHF. The CDR3 DNA sequence: TGTGCCAGCAGCTTAATTGAGCAGGGACGGTGGTCACCCCTCCACTTT.

V usage is TRBV7-8 and J usage is TRBJ1-4; a weak D match, TRBD1 (5 bases). Per germline, CDR1 SGHVS and CDR2 FQNEAQ. The CDR3 length is 14 residues. Trimming pared 5 bases from V and 5 bases from J, leaving 12 bases between. CDR3 nucleotides: TGTGCCAGCAGCCTGGGACGGAGGAATGAAAAACTGTTTTTT. Translated, it gives CASSLGRRNEKLFF. The full variable domain, in which reference TRBV7-8 and TRBJ1-4 provide the parts outside the CDR3, is GAGVSQSPRYKVAKRGQDVALRCDPISGHVSLFWYQQALGQGPEFLTYFQNEAQLDKSGLPSDRFFAERPEGSVSTLKIQRTQQEDSAVYLCASSLGRRNEKLFFGSGTQLSVL.

The rearrangement uses TRBV7-9 and TRBJ2-7; the D gene could be TRBD1 or TRBD2 (5 bases each). CDR1 and CDR2 (germline): SEHNR, FQNEAQ (reference sequence). The V end lost 2 bases, the J end lost 5 bases, and 13 bases lay between the germline ends. This CDR3 contains 14 residues. The CDR3 is CASSLSLGPHEQYF. The CDR3 DNA is TGTGCCAGCAGCTTATCCCTGGGACCCCACGAGCAGTACTTC.

The chain joins TRBV7-9 to TRBJ2-7, with TRBD2 as a possible D gene (7 bases). V shed 0 bases and J shed 5 bases, with 11 bases lying between them. CDR1 and CDR2 (germline): SEHNR, FQNEAQ (reference sequence). The CDR3 is 14 amino acids. CDR3 DNA: TGTGCCAGCAGCTTAGCGCTAGGGGGGGACGAGCAGTACTTC. Its translation: CASSLALGGDEQYF.

The rearrangement joins TRBV6-6 to TRBJ1-1, with D perhaps matching TRBD1 (5 bases). The CDR3 is 16 residues long. Trimming took off 0 bases at V and 3 bases at J, with 14 bases between the two ends. Germline CDR1 and CDR2: MNHNY and SVGAGI (reference sequence). In DNA form, the CDR3 reads TGTGCCAGCAGTTACTCGATTTCCAGGGCTGACACTGAAGCTTTCTTT. It codes for CASSYSISRADTEAFF.

The rearrangement uses TRBV11-2 and TRBJ2-1; 13 bases are shared with TRBD2. The CDR3 is made up of 15 amino acids. V lost 5 bases, J lost 6 bases, and 4 bases stayed unmatched. CDR1 SGHAT and CDR2 FQNNGV come from the germline V gene. The CDR3 DNA follows: TGTGCCAGCAGCCCGGGACTAGCGGGGCTCAATGAGCAGTTCTTC. It is translated as CASSPGLAGLNEQFF.

This sequence joins TRBV6-5 and TRBJ2-1; D is ambiguous. V was shortened by 7 bases and J by 0 bases, with 10 bases between the two germline ends. CDR3 length equals 14 residues. CDR1 and CDR2 (germline): MNHEY, SVGAGI. The CDR3 is CASKGLASYNEQFF. The CDR3 nucleotides are TGTGCCAGCAAAGGGTTGGCCTCCTACAATGAGCAGTTCTTC.

The chain is built from TRBV11-2 and TRBJ2-1; D may be TRBD2 (6 bases). With 5 bases removed from V and 4 bases from J, the gap between germline ends came to 18 bases. This CDR3 has 16 residues. Germline CDR1 SGHAT, CDR2 FQNNGV. The CDR3 bases are TGTGCCAGCAGCAAGGGGACTCTAGGGGTGTACAATGAGCAGTTCTTC. It translates to CASSKGTLGVYNEQFF.

The chain uses TRBV28 and TRBJ1-2, with 7 nucleotides matching TRBD1. The CDR3 is 13 residues long. V lost 4 bases, J lost 3 bases, and 2 bases stayed unmatched. Germline V CDR1 and CDR2: MDHEN, SYDVKM. The CDR3 protein is CASSWDSYYGYTF. CDR3 sequence (DNA): TGTGCCAGCAGTTGGGACAGCTACTATGGCTACACCTTC.

This sequence joins TRBV11-2 and TRBJ2-7; D remains ambiguous. Germline V gene data show CDR1 as SGHAT and CDR2 as FQNNGV. V was cut by 0 bases and J by 3 bases, with 6 bases left in between. The length of the CDR3 is 13 residues. This CDR3 is CASSLDLGYEQYF. The DNA for the CDR3 is TGTGCCAGCAGCTTAGACCTTGGCTACGAGCAGTACTTC.

This chain links TRBV5-1 with TRBJ2-7; the D is unclear. Germline V gene data show CDR1 as SGHRS and CDR2 as YFSETQ. This CDR3 is built from 11 residues. Trimming removed 4 bases from V and 0 bases from J, with 2 bases in between. The CDR3: CASSNSYEQYF. The CDR3 nucleotides read TGCGCCAGCAGCAACTCCTACGAGCAGTACTTC.

The CDR3 spells CASSFFRYNEQFF. In nucleotides, the CDR3 is TGTGCCAGCAGCTTTTTTCGTTACAATGAGCAGTTCTTC. The rearrangement joins TRBV11-1 to TRBJ2-1; D is undetermined. In germline, CDR1 is SGHAT, CDR2 FQDESV (reference sequence). CDR3 size: 13 residues. V was trimmed by 3 bases and J by 4 bases, leaving 7 bases between them. The full variable domain, rest sourced from reference TRBV11-1 and TRBJ2-1, is EAEVAQSPRYKITEKSQAVAFWCDPISGHATLYWYRQILGQGPELLVQFQDESVVDDSQLPKDRFSAERLKGVDSTLKIQPAELGDSAMYLCASSFFRYNEQFFGPGTRLTVL.

V and J are TRBV28 and TRBJ2-5, with D tentatively TRBD2 (6 bases). CDR3 size: 13 residues. The V end lost 6 bases, the J end lost 5 bases, and 13 bases lay between the germline ends. Germline-derived CDR1 and CDR2 are MDHEN and SYDVKM. CDR3 in DNA: TGTGCCAGCAGGCCCCGGGGGTTGGAGACCCAGTACTTC. Translated, it gives CASRPRGLETQYF.